The present T cell receptor beta chain was sequenced within a study of CD8+CD57+ T cells in acquired aplastic anemia. Study as a whole: The study obtained an average of around 2.9 ug of DNA from sorted CD4+ and CD8+ cells.

TCR beta VDJ and CDR3 profiling used genomic DNA as template. TCRdb redid the calling of the reads with MiXCR, one entry per CDR3 protein. This table holds approximately 380,000 distinct CDR3 sequences, 65% to 80% found once. Germline V gene lookup returns CDR1 SGHTA and CDR2 FQGNSA. The CDR3 length is 16 residues. The germline V and J ends were trimmed by 4 bases and 3 bases, with 19 bases remaining between them. Regarding the study as a whole: The study found no significant CD8+ Simpson's diversity difference between patients and controls. Approximately 30 CD8+ CDR3 sequences were shared between patients and controls.

Worth noting for this clonotype: The antigen is not known.

This clonotype was sampled from a human donor in good health, serving as a control. The sample comprised sorted CD4+, CD8+, or CD8+CD57+ T cells (not recorded which) from PBMCs. The V and J genes are TRBV7-2 and TRBJ2-7; D perhaps matches TRBD1 (5 bases). The CDR3 coding sequence is TGTGCCAGCAGCTCAGGACACAGCACCGTCTTCTACGAGCAGTACTTC. Translation: CASSSGHSTVFYEQYF.